This TCR beta chain was sequenced during a study of OX40 agonist ivuxolimab in advanced cancers. The overall study: Participants, 75% to 85% male, averaged roughly 55 years of age, ranging from 23 to 79. The study's findings and limits: In the 0.1 to 3.0 mg/kg range, CD4+ and CD8+ blood T cells had expanded clonally by week 6.

This clone has a handful of counts. The antigen is not known. Peripheral blood came from all dose cohorts at three timepoints. Profiling relied on immunoSEQ multiplex PCR, and the TCRdb table lists in-frame clones only, not all of them. The table has fewer than 35,000 clones, 75% to 85% seen once. The V end lost 6 bases, the J end lost 0 bases, and 8 bases lay between the germline ends. This CDR3 has 13 amino acids. CDR1 and CDR2 (germline): LNHDA, SQIVND (reference sequence). The chain recombines TRBV19 with TRBJ1-1, with D possibly matching TRBD1 (6 bases). The specimen was CD4+ or CD8+ T cells sorted from blood, collected in a trial of the OX40 agonist ivuxolimab. The origin of this receptor is an adult with an advanced solid tumor such as melanoma, head and neck, liver or kidney cancer. CDR3 in DNA: TGTGCCAGTAGGACAGGTTTGAACACTGAAGCTTTCTTT. The encoded protein is CASRTGLNTEAFF.